Reported below is one TCR beta chain. Deep was the level at which the assay was run. Several immunoSEQ 96-well plates shared each subset's DNA, each plate a replicate. Clones were read by immunoSEQ multiplex PCR, and TCRdb kept only the in-frame ones, dropping some. The sample lists some 740,000 clones, 80% to 95% occurring once. The record originates from a study of shared clonotypes between healthy human individuals. The naive CD8 fraction comprised CD45RO-negative cells positively selected for CCR7 and excluded terminally differentiated effector memory CD45RA+ cells. The V gene lost 1 base and the J gene lost 1 base, with 6 bases spanning the gap. Germline loops: CDR1 SGHNT, CDR2 YYREEE (reference sequence). The CDR3 consists of 13 residues.

The receptor comes from a man in his thirties or forties in good health. This sequence joins TRBV5-4 and TRBJ2-7; the D is unclear. Sample: naive CD8+ T cells sorted from blood. DNA for the CDR3: TGTGCCAGCAGCTTGATAACTTCCTACGAGCAGTACTTC. This translates into CASSLITSYEQYF.